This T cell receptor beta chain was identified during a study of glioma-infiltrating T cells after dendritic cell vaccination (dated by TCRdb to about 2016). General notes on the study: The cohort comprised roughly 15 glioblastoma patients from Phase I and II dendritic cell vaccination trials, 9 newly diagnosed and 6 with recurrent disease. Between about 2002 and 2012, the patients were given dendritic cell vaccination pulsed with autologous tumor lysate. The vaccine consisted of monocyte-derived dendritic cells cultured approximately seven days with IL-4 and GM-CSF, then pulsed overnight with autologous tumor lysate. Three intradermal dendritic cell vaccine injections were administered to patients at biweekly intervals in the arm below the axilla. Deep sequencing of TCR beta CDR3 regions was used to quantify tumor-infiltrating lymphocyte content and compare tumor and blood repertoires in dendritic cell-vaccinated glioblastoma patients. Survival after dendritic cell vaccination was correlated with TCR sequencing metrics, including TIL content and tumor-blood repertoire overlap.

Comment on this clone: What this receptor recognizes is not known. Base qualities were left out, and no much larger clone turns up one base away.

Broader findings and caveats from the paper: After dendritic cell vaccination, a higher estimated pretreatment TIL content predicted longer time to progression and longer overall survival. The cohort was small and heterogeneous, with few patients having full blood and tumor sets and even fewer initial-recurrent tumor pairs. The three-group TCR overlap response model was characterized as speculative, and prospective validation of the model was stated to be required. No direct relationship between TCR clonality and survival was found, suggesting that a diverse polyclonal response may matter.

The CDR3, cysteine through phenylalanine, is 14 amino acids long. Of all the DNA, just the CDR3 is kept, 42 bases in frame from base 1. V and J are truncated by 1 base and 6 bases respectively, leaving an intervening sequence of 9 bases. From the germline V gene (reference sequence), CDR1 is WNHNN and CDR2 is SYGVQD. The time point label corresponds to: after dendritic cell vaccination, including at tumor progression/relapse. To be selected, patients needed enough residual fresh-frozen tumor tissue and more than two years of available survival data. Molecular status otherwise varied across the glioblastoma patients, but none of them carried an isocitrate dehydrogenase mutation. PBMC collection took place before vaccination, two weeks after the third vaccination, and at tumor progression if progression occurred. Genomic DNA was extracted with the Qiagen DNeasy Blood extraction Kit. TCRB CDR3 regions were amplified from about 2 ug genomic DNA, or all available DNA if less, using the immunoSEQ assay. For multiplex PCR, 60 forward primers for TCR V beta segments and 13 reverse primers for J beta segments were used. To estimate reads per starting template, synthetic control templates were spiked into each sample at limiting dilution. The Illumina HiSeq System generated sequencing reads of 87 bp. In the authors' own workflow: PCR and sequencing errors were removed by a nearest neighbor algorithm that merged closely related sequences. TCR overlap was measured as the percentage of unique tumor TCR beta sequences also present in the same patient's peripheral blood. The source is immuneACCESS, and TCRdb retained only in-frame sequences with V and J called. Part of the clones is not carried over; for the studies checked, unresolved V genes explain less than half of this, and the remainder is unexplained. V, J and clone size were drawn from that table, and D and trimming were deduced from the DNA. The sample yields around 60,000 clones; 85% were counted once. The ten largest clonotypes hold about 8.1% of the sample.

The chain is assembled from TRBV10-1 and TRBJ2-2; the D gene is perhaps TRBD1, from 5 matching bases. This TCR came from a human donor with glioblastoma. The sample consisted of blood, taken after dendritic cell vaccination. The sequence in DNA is TGCGCCAGCAGTGAGTTCAAGGGGTCCGGGGAGCTGTTTTTT. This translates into CASSEFKGSGELFF.